The 23 T cell receptor beta chains below were found in one sample sequenced in a study of cytomegalovirus exposure and HLA in healthy donors. The study ran its PCR with 60 Vbeta and 13 Jbeta primers. TCRdb's table, derived via immunoSEQ multiplex PCR, lists solely in-frame clones and lacks some. Among about 250,000 clones listed, under 90% were seen once. The sample taken for sequencing was PBMCs. These receptors originate from a girl aged 2 to 10 in good health and CMV-seronegative.

The V call is TRBV28, the J call TRBJ2-2, with D tentatively TRBD1 (5 bases). This CDR3 is built from 15 residues. V was shortened by 5 bases and J by 2 bases, with 12 bases between the two germline ends. Germline V CDR1 and CDR2: MDHEN, SYDVKM. This chain's CDR3 is CASSLKQANTGELFF. The DNA for the CDR3 is TGTGCCAGCAGTCTGAAACAGGCTAACACCGGGGAGCTGTTTTTT. The full variable domain, with the rest looked up from reference TRBV28 and TRBJ2-2, is DVKVTQSSRYLVKRTGEKVFLECVQDMDHENMFWYRQDPGLGLRLIYFSYDVKMKEKGDIPEGYSVSREKKERFSLILESASTNQTSMYLCASSLKQANTGELFFGEGSRLTVL.

The chain has TRBV5-8 and TRBJ2-7; 7 bases match TRBD2. Germline CDR1 is SGHTS and CDR2 is YDEGEE. V shed 7 bases, J shed 2 bases, and the junction held 9 bases outside the gene matches. The CDR3 is made up of 14 amino acids. The CDR3 nucleotides are TGTGCCAGCCACCTTAGCGGGCTTACCTACGAGCAGTACTTC. Translated, it gives CASHLSGLTYEQYF.

CDR3: CASSSTAYQETQYF. In DNA, the CDR3 is TGTGCCAGCAGCTCGACAGCGTACCAAGAGACCCAGTACTTC. V is TRBV7-3 and J is TRBJ2-5, with a possible D match to TRBD1 (5 bases). Germline V lookup: CDR1 SGHTA, CDR2 FQGTGA. Trimming cost V 4 bases and J 0 bases, with 9 bases left between them. The CDR3 is 14 amino acids. The full variable domain, rest sourced from reference TRBV7-3 and TRBJ2-5, is GAGVSQTPSNKVTEKGKYVELRCDPISGHTALYWYRQSLGQGPEFLIYFQGTGAADDSGLPNDRFFAVRPEGSVSTLKIQRTERGDSAVYLCASSSTAYQETQYFGPGTRLLVL.

V gene TRBV11-1 combines with J gene TRBJ1-1; 9 bases fit TRBD1. Germline V gene sequence: CDR1 SGHAT, CDR2 FQDESV (reference sequence). The CDR3 covers 15 residues. The J segment lost 3 bases and the V segment lost 7 bases, leaving 9 bases of the junction unmatched. The CDR3: CASKGPRTGDTEAFF. DNA of the CDR3: TGTGCCAGCAAGGGGCCCCGGACAGGGGACACTGAAGCTTTCTTT.

This chain links TRBV11-3 with TRBJ2-2; 7 bases agree with TRBD2. CDR1 and CDR2 (germline): SGHNT, YENEEA. Trimming at V came to 1 base and at J to 5 bases, leaving 4 bases not matched to a gene. The CDR3 spans 15 residues. As DNA, the CDR3 is TGTGCCAGCAGCTTAGGGTCCGGGGGGACCGGGGAGCTGTTTTTT. Protein: CASSLGSGGTGELFF.

This chain joins TRBV2 and TRBJ2-5; TRBD1 might be the D (6 bases). The DNA matches TRBJ2-7 better at its end, which makes the J call doubtful. The CDR3 extends over 12 amino acids. Germline lookup yields CDR1 SNHLY and CDR2 FYNNEI. CDR3 nucleotide sequence: TGTGCCAGCAGTGGCCAGGGGTACGAGCAGTACTTC. Amino acids: CASSGQGYEQYF.

The chain uses TRBV5-4 and TRBJ2-7; 8 bases are shared with TRBD2. In germline, CDR1 is SGHNT, CDR2 YYREEE (reference sequence). Trimming removed 6 bases from V and 3 bases from J; junction bases left unmatched: 5. The CDR3 is 13 amino acids. The CDR3 loop reads CASKWAGGYEQYF. The CDR3 nucleotides read TGTGCCAGCAAATGGGCGGGGGGCTACGAGCAGTACTTC. Together with reference TRBV5-4 and TRBJ2-7, the CDR3 gives the full variable domain: ETGVTQSPTHLIKTRGQQVTLRCSSQSGHNTVSWYQQALGQGPQFIFQYYREEENGRGNFPPRFSGLQFPNYSSELNVNALELDDSALYLCASKWAGGYEQYFGPGTRLTVT.

This chain joins TRBV30 and TRBJ1-5; possible D gene TRBD1, 5 bases. Trimming removed 1 base at V and 7 bases at J, with 17 bases between. Germline CDR1 is GTSNPN and CDR2 is SVGIG (reference sequence). CDR3 length: 15 amino acids. The chain's CDR3 is CAWSARGGASQPQHF. The CDR3 nucleotides read TGTGCCTGGAGTGCCCGGGGGGGTGCCAGCCAGCCCCAGCATTTT.

The V gene is TRBV6-5, the J gene TRBJ2-5; no definite D call. V was cut by 0 bases and J by 13 bases, with 12 bases left in between. This CDR3 contains 12 residues. Germline V gene sequence: CDR1 MNHEY, CDR2 SVGAGI. The CDR3 DNA follows: TGTGCCAGCAGTTACTCGGGCCACCCGTGGTACTTC. Translated: CASSYSGHPWYF.

The V call is TRBV2, the J call TRBJ2-1, with 13 bases matching TRBD2. CDR1 and CDR2 from the germline V gene are SNHLY and FYNNEI. The CDR3 is 15 residues long. V lost 6 bases, J lost 3 bases, and 2 bases stayed unmatched. CDR3 amino acids: CASRLAGGGYNEQFF. The CDR3 region has the DNA TGTGCCAGCAGACTAGCGGGAGGGGGCTACAATGAGCAGTTCTTC.

The rearrangement uses TRBV30 and TRBJ1-6; no firm D call. This CDR3 comprises 14 residues. Germline V CDR1 and CDR2: GTSNPN, SVGIG (reference sequence). Trimming pared 0 bases from V and 7 bases from J, leaving 10 bases between. CDR3 sequence reads: CAWSVTAGNSPLHF. The CDR3 DNA is TGTGCCTGGAGTGTAACGGCCGGGAATTCACCCCTCCACTTT.

The V call is TRBV7-9, the J call TRBJ2-7; 8 nucleotides agree with TRBD2. V gave up 2 bases and J gave up 2 bases; unmatched junction bases: 17. Germline V gene sequence: CDR1 SEHNR, CDR2 FQNEAQ (reference sequence). The CDR3 runs to 19 residues. The CDR3 region is CASSLWGSAGDPKPYEQYF. The CDR3 DNA is TGTGCCAGCAGCTTATGGGGATCAGCGGGAGACCCGAAGCCCTACGAGCAGTACTTC.

This clone was recorded once. The CDR3: CASSAKGGSDNSPLHF. The CDR3 DNA reads as TGTGCCAGCAGCGCGAAGGGGGGGAGTGATAATTCACCCCTCCACTTT. The chain carries TRBV7-9 and TRBJ1-6, with D tentatively TRBD1 (6 bases). CDR1 and CDR2 (germline): SEHNR, FQNEAQ (reference sequence). The CDR3 is made up of 16 amino acids. Trimming took off 5 bases at V and 5 bases at J, with 16 bases between the two ends.

The chain carries TRBV5-5 and TRBJ2-2; weak D call: TRBD1 (5 bases). Trimming stripped 1 base from V and 3 bases from J, with 13 bases between. Germline V lookup: CDR1 SGHKS, CDR2 YYEKEE (reference sequence). The CDR3 runs 16 residues. The CDR3 spells CASSLSPGQYTGELFF. CDR3 sequence (DNA): TGTGCCAGCAGCTTGAGTCCCGGACAATACACCGGGGAGCTGTTTTTT.

The genes are TRBV5-4 and TRBJ2-5; D unclear. The CDR3 is made up of 14 amino acids. Germline assignment: CDR1 SGHNT and CDR2 YYREEE (reference sequence). The V end was cut by 0 bases, the J end by 4 bases, with 10 bases between. The CDR3 loop reads CASSLEPVRETQYF. CDR3 DNA: TGTGCCAGCAGCTTGGAGCCGGTCCGAGAGACCCAGTACTTC. The complete variable domain, with remaining parts taken from reference TRBV5-4 and TRBJ2-5, reads ETGVTQSPTHLIKTRGQQVTLRCSSQSGHNTVSWYQQALGQGPQFIFQYYREEENGRGNFPPRFSGLQFPNYSSELNVNALELDDSALYLCASSLEPVRETQYFGPGTRLLVL.

The genes are TRBV7-8 and TRBJ1-2, with no clear D. Trimming shortened V by 5 bases and J by 4 bases, and 11 bases separated the two germline ends. There are 13 residues in the CDR3. CDR1 is SGHVS and CDR2 is FQNEAQ in the germline V gene. CDR3 nucleotide sequence: TGTGCCAGCAGCGCACTTGGAGGCTATGGCTACACCTTC. This sequence encodes CASSALGGYGYTF.

A remark on this clone: Other nucleotide sequences in the sample specify the same CDR3. The rearrangement uses TRBV9 and TRBJ2-2, with D uncertain. The CDR3 has 12 amino acids. Germline V gives CDR1 SGDLS, CDR2 YYNGEE. Deletions cut 0 bases from V and 6 bases from J, with 3 bases between. The CDR3 DNA reads TGTGCCAGCAGCGTAGTCGCCGGGGAGCTGTTTTTT. Residues: CASSVVAGELFF. Drawing the rest from reference TRBV9 and TRBJ2-2, the complete variable domain is DSGVTQTPKHLITATGQRVTLRCSPRSGDLSVYWYQQSLDQGLQFLIQYYNGEERAKGNILERFSAQQFPDLHSELNLSSLELGDSALYFCASSVVAGELFFGEGSRLTVL.

V usage is TRBV5-1 and J usage is TRBJ2-1; 10 bases line up with TRBD1. Germline CDR1 SGHRS, CDR2 YFSETQ. V dropped 4 bases and J dropped 7; count of bases not matched to a gene: 11. This CDR3 has 16 amino acids. CDR3 DNA: TGCGCCAGCAGCGATAGGTGGGACAGGGGCTTTAATGAGCAGTTCTTC. It yields the protein CASSDRWDRGFNEQFF.

CDR3 sequence reads: CAWVKRDRDTQYF. CDR3 coding DNA: TGTGCCTGGGTCAAGCGGGACCGAGATACGCAGTATTTT. The rearrangement links TRBV30 to TRBJ2-3; 7 bases line up with TRBD2. CDR3 length: 13 amino acids. V gave up 5 bases and J gave up 5 bases; unmatched junction bases: 7. CDR1 GTSNPN and CDR2 SVGIG come from the germline V gene (reference sequence).

This chain uses TRBV2 with TRBJ2-7, with TRBD1 identical over 8 bases. Germline loops: CDR1 SNHLY, CDR2 FYNNEI. The CDR3 is made up of 13 amino acids. J was trimmed by 5 bases and V by 7 bases; bases with no gene match: 7. For the CDR3, the DNA is TGTGCCAGCATGCCGGGACAGGTAGACGAGCAGTACTTC. Translation: CASMPGQVDEQYF.

This clone came up a few times. V gene TRBV19 combines with J gene TRBJ1-1, with D unclear. This CDR3 has 14 amino acids. Germline loops: CDR1 LNHDA, CDR2 SQIVND (reference sequence). The V and J ends lost 5 bases and 1 base respectively, with 11 bases between them. The CDR3 spells CASSSVERNTEAFF. The CDR3 DNA reads TGTGCCAGTAGTTCTGTCGAGAGGAACACTGAAGCTTTCTTT.

The rearrangement links TRBV5-4 to TRBJ2-1; TRBD1 is a possible D gene (6 bases). Trimming removed 0 bases at V and 9 bases at J, with 7 bases between. The germline V gene encodes CDR1 SGHNT and CDR2 YYREEE (reference sequence). This CDR3 comprises 12 residues. CDR3: CASSLGRGEQFF. The CDR3 DNA follows: TGTGCCAGCAGCTTGGGCAGGGGTGAGCAGTTCTTC.

CDR3 DNA sequence: TGTGCCAGCAGCGTAGCTGCCGGACAGGGCCCTAATGAAAAACTGTTTTTT. It codes for CASSVAAGQGPNEKLFF. The chain combines TRBV9 with TRBJ1-4; 8 bases align to TRBD1. Trimming at V came to 0 bases and at J to 3 bases, leaving 7 bases not matched to a gene. The CDR3 is made up of 17 amino acids. From germline, CDR1 is SGDLS and CDR2 YYNGEE.